In this sample, the clone carrying this TCR beta chain turned up a few times. What it binds is not known. The sample is drawn from a study of T cell repertoires in cytomegalovirus infection. Turning to the study itself: A matching HLA type, together with CMV infection, was signaled by public TCR beta signatures.

Trimming took off 5 bases at V and 4 bases at J, with 17 bases between the two ends. The CDR3 runs 15 residues. Germline V gene sequence: CDR1 MNHEY, CDR2 SVGAGI. The study's findings and limits: Ex vivo, HLA-C-restricted CMV-specific TCR beta clonotypes prevailed over the rest of the response.

TCRdb ran MiXCR on the reads and lists one entry per CDR3 protein. The sample holds around 430,000 distinct CDR3 sequences, about 42% seen once. The clonotype originates from a human donor in good health (CMV status not recorded). Some clones in this sample may be carry-over from other donors' samples. The rearrangement links TRBV6-5 to TRBJ1-2; possible D gene TRBD1, 6 bases. This sample comprised cultured PBMCs, obtained from culture after CMV antigen stimulation. The CDR3 nucleotides are TGTGCCAGCAGTCGCCGGGACATGATATCCTATGGCTACACCTTC. Its translation: CASSRRDMISYGYTF.